Shown below are 5 T cell receptor beta chains from a single sample sequenced in a study of Graves' ophthalmopathy and Graves' hyperthyroidism. TCR beta CDR3 amplification used RNA transcripts. First-round RT-PCR relied on HTBI primers, and a second-round multiplex PCR came next. TCRdb fed the multiplex PCR reads into MiXCR, producing one record per CDR3 protein. The profile shows 150,000 to 200,000 distinct CDR3 sequences, 39% of them singletons. What was sequenced was peripheral blood. These receptors were taken from a man younger than 45 with Graves' ophthalmopathy.

The chain couples TRBV3-1 to TRBJ1-2, with D unclear. V lost 0 bases and J lost 8, with 7 bases in between. This CDR3 contains 12 residues. Germline V gene lookup returns CDR1 LGHDT and CDR2 YNNKEL (reference sequence). The DNA for the CDR3 is TGTGCCAGCAGCCAAGAAAGAACCGGCTACACCTTC. Translation: CASSQERTGYTF. The variable domain in full, completed from reference TRBV3-1 and TRBJ1-2, reads DTAVSQTPKYLVTQMGNDKSIKCEQNLGHDTMYWYKQDSKKFLKIMFSYNNKELIINETVPNRFSPKSPDKAHLNLHINSLELGDSAVYFCASSQERTGYTFGSGTRLTVV.

This clonotype was recorded at least ten times. The rearrangement links TRBV6-4 to TRBJ2-3, with 8 bases aligning to TRBD2. The CDR3 sequence is 18 residues long. V lost 5 bases, J lost 2 bases, and 15 bases stayed unmatched. Germline values: CDR1 MRHNA, CDR2 SNTAGT. This CDR3 is CASSREGNSGNPTDTQYF. Here the CDR3 DNA reads TGTGCCAGCAGTCGGGAAGGGAATAGCGGGAACCCCACAGATACGCAGTATTTT.

This clonotype was detected only a few times. The genes are TRBV12-3 or TRBV12-4 and TRBJ2-5, with 9 bases fitting TRBD1. Trimming removed 5 bases from V and 5 bases from J; junction bases left unmatched: 6. The CDR3 consists of 14 residues. The CDR3 spells CASSLQGAGETQYF. CDR3 DNA: TGTGCCAGCAGTCTACAGGGGGCGGGGGAGACCCAGTACTTC.

This clonotype appeared once. V and J are TRBV6-5 and TRBJ1-2; tentative D call: TRBD1 (6 bases). The V gene's germline CDR1 is MNHEY and CDR2 SVGAGI. The CDR3 length is 16 residues. V shed 2 bases and J shed 6 bases, with 19 bases lying between them. The CDR3 here is CASSYRTVRENDGYTF. CDR3 nucleotides: TGTGCCAGCAGTTACAGGACAGTTAGAGAAAACGATGGCTACACCTTC.

There are many counts of this clonotype. This chain uses TRBV11-1 with TRBJ2-2; no clear D gene. Germline V gene lookup returns CDR1 SGHAT and CDR2 FQDESV (reference sequence). With 5 bases removed from V and 6 bases from J, the gap between germline ends came to 19 bases. The CDR3 totals 16 residues. DNA of the CDR3: TGTGCCAGCAGCCCCACTACGCCGAGAAAGTCCGGGGAGCTGTTTTTT. Translating gives CASSPTTPRKSGELFF.